Each of the 10 T cell receptor beta chains below was sequenced from the same sample in a study of shared clonotypes between healthy human individuals. Assay: immunoSEQ multiplex PCR; the TCRdb copy retains only in-frame clones and omits some. The sample gives some 2,000,000 clones, about 95% of which show up once; under 0.15% is in the top ten. Sequencing used naive CD4+ T cells sorted from blood. Indicated subset: CD45RA+ positively selected. The receptors derive from a man younger than 35 in good health.

The genes are TRBV19 and TRBJ1-2; the D gene is possibly TRBD1 (5 bases). The CDR3 covers 14 residues. V lost 5 bases and J 5 bases, leaving 15 bases between the germline ends. Looked up from germline, CDR1 is LNHDA and CDR2 is SQIVND (reference sequence). CDR3 in amino acids: CASSPPGPLYGYTF. DNA of the CDR3: TGTGCCAGTAGTCCCCCGGGACCCCTTTATGGCTACACCTTC.

This clone was recorded only once. This chain links TRBV6-1 with TRBJ1-6; D may be TRBD1 (6 bases). Germline loops: CDR1 MNHNS, CDR2 SASEGT. The CDR3 is 14 residues long. Trimming took 8 bases from V and 10 from J, leaving 18 bases between them. In nucleotides, the CDR3 is TGTGCCAGCCTTACTACAGGGTCTTCCTCACCCCTCCACTTT. Its protein product is CASLTTGSSSPLHF.

The chain couples TRBV6-6 to TRBJ2-4; D remains unclear. The length of the CDR3 is 14 residues. The germline CDR1 and CDR2 sequences are MNHNY and SVGAGI (reference sequence). V lost 6 bases to trimming and J lost 7 bases, with 16 bases between them. CDR3 bases: TGTGCCAGCAGAAGCTTAGACCCGTCGAACATTCAGTACTTC. Its translation: CASRSLDPSNIQYF.

The chain carries TRBV5-1 and TRBJ1-1; 8 positions match TRBD1. This CDR3 has 16 amino acids. Trimming removed 2 bases from V and 0 bases from J; junction bases left unmatched: 6. Germline CDR1 reads SGHRS; CDR2 reads YFSETQ. CDR3 loop: CASSFGTGAMNTEAFF. Written as DNA, the CDR3 is TGCGCCAGCAGCTTTGGGACAGGAGCTATGAACACTGAAGCTTTCTTT.

The rearrangement uses TRBV7-9 and TRBJ1-3, with D perhaps TRBD1 (6 bases). Trimming stripped 2 bases from V and 4 bases from J, with 9 bases between. The CDR3 loop spans 14 amino acids. Germline V gene data show CDR1 as SEHNR and CDR2 as FQNEAQ (reference sequence). CDR3 coding DNA: TGTGCCAGCAGCTTAACAGGGCACGGAAACACCATATATTTT. Translation: CASSLTGHGNTIYF.

The chain links TRBV21-1 to TRBJ2-1; no check of the table's D call, TRBD2, against the DNA was made. TRBV21-1 is reported as a pseudogene. The CDR3 is 16 amino acids. CDR3 nucleotide sequence: TGTGCCAGCAGCACCCCAGGAGAGCGGGAGTGCAATGAGCAGTTCTTC. Protein sequence: CASSTPGERECNEQFF.

This sequence joins TRBV30 and TRBJ1-4; no definite D call. This CDR3 spans 14 amino acids. Trimming took 2 bases from V and 2 from J, leaving 9 bases between them. Germline lookup yields CDR1 GTSNPN and CDR2 SVGIG (reference sequence). This CDR3 is CAWSSKVTNEKLFF. CDR3 sequence (DNA): TGTGCCTGGAGTAGCAAAGTGACTAATGAAAAACTGTTTTTT.

The rearrangement uses TRBV5-1 and TRBJ2-3; D remains unclear. The CDR3 loop spans 14 amino acids. Between the trimmed V and J ends, which lost 0 bases and 6 bases, there was a span of 11 bases. Germline lookup yields CDR1 SGHRS and CDR2 YFSETQ. DNA of the CDR3: TGCGCCAGCAGCTTGGCTCATCTGGCGGATACGCAGTATTTT. Translated, it gives CASSLAHLADTQYF.

The chain carries TRBV5-4 and TRBJ1-1; D is perhaps TRBD1 (6 bases). Germline CDR1 and CDR2: SGHNT and YYREEE (reference sequence). The V gene lost 0 bases and the J gene lost 1 base, with 10 bases spanning the gap. The CDR3 runs to 15 residues. CDR3 loop: CASSLETGKNTEAFF. The CDR3 coding sequence is TGTGCCAGCAGCTTGGAAACAGGGAAGAACACTGAAGCTTTCTTT.

This chain joins TRBV7-2 and TRBJ2-7; 8 bases are a match to TRBD1. This CDR3 region has 17 residues. Looked up from germline, CDR1 is SGHTA and CDR2 is FQGNSA. J lost 0 bases, V lost 8 bases, and 15 bases had no gene match. CDR3 region: CASGKRQGWGSSYEQYF. CDR3 DNA sequence: TGTGCCAGCGGCAAGAGACAGGGGTGGGGAAGCTCCTACGAGCAGTACTTC.